This T cell receptor (beta chain) is drawn from a study of cytomegalovirus exposure and HLA in healthy donors. Notes on the study in general: According to a later analysis, most TCR beta chains associated with CMV appeared HLA-restricted.

A remark on this clone: Antigen specificity is unknown.

Germline CDR1 is SGHRS and CDR2 is YFSETQ. The CDR3 length is 17 residues. Trimming removed 1 base from V and 6 bases from J; junction bases left unmatched: 11. The PCR employed 60 Vbeta primers together with 13 Jbeta primers. TCRdb keeps only in-frame clones here, not all; method: immunoSEQ multiplex PCR. In the table there are approximately 120,000 clones, roughly 81% of which are singletons. Everyone who donated was a healthy bone marrow donor. The sequencing sample was made of PBMCs. This sequence joins TRBV5-1 and TRBJ2-3; TRBD2 matches at 10 bases. This sequence originates from a woman in her twenties or thirties in good health and CMV-seronegative. The CDR3 here is CASSLYVGAGGPDTQYF. The CDR3 DNA reads TGCGCCAGCAGCTTGTATGTTGGAGCGGGGGGGCCGGATACGCAGTATTTT.